The rows below give T cell receptor beta chains drawn from one sample of a study of blood T cell repertoires in COVID-19. This table comes from immunoSEQ multiplex PCR, and its TCRdb copy is limited to in-frame clones, with some not included. The data show around 500,000 clones, with around nine tenths seen just once and around 8% held by the top ten. Material for sequencing was PBMCs or T cells enriched from blood (not recorded which). The origin of the receptors is a woman aged 60-70 years who had recovered from COVID-19. The CDR3 runs from the conserved cysteine through the conserved F or W. The order of the fields is J gene, V gene, D gene, clone size, CDR3 protein, CDR3 DNA. The D gene is left open where the match is weak. Clone size appears in some rows only: once, few, many, or a class for an expanded clone.

TRBJ2-7 TRBV2 TRBD1 . CASSFGQGGYEQYF TGTGCCAGCAGTTTTGGACAGGGGGGCTACGAGCAGTACTTC
TRBJ1-2 TRBV18 . . CASSPQDSGYTF TGTGCCAGCTCACCACAAGACTCTGGCTACACCTTC
TRBJ2-1 TRBV24-1 . . CATTDTPYNEQFF TGTGCCACCACGGACACCCCCTACAATGAGCAGTTCTTC
TRBJ1-5 TRBV19 . once CASSSPSGYNQPQHF TGTGCCAGTAGTTCTCCCTCGGGATACAATCAGCCCCAGCATTTT
TRBJ2-3 TRBV27 TRBD2 . CASSRRGGSSTDTQYF TGTGCCAGCAGTCGCCGCGGGGGGTCTTCCACAGATACGCAGTATTTT
TRBJ2-1 TRBV14 . . CASSQDYGGSGQFF TGTGCCAGCAGCCAAGATTACGGGGGATCCGGGCAGTTCTTC
TRBJ1-5 TRBV10-2 TRBD1 . CASSPQGTQPQHF TGCGCCAGCAGCCCACAGGGGACTCAGCCCCAGCATTTT
TRBJ1-3 TRBV14 . . CASSHRGVGGGNTIYF TGTGCCAGCAGCCACCGAGGCGTCGGAGGAGGAAACACCATATATTTT
TRBJ2-2 TRBV5-5 TRBD1 . CASSWQGADTGELFF TGTGCCAGCAGCTGGCAGGGGGCGGACACCGGGGAGCTGTTTTTT
TRBJ1-6 TRBV9 TRBD1 . CASSETGQSSYNSPLHF TGTGCCAGCAGCGAGACGGGACAGAGCTCCTATAATTCACCCCTCCACTTT
TRBJ2-1 TRBV25-1 TRBD2 . CASSGFSGAPLEQFF TGTGCCAGCAGTGGCTTTAGCGGGGCCCCCCTCGAGCAGTTCTTC
TRBJ1-1 TRBV29-1 . . CSVVTGSGNTEAFF TGCAGCGTTGTCACAGGGTCGGGGAACACTGAAGCTTTCTTT
TRBJ2-7 TRBV3-1/TRBV3-2 . . CASSQQDNYEQYF TGTGCCAGCAGCCAACAGGACAACTACGAGCAGTACTTC
TRBJ2-5 TRBV19 . . CASSTVRQETQYF TGTGCCAGTAGTACGGTCCGCCAAGAGACCCAGTACTTC
TRBJ2-1 TRBV7-8 TRBD1 . CASSFIWTGNNEQFF TGTGCCAGCAGCTTCATTTGGACAGGGAATAATGAGCAGTTCTTC
TRBJ1-2 TRBV27 . . CASSLSTGNWYGYTF TGTGCCAGCAGTTTATCAACAGGGAATTGGTATGGCTACACCTTC
TRBJ1-2 TRBV6-5 TRBD1 . CASSYGNGQGRGYTF TGTGCCAGCAGTTACGGGAACGGACAGGGAAGAGGCTACACCTTC
TRBJ2-6 TRBV24-1 TRBD1 . CATSEPGQGAGANVLTF TGTGCCACCAGTGAACCGGGACAGGGGGCTGGGGCCAACGTCCTGACTTTC
TRBJ1-2 TRBV10-3 TRBD1 . CAISGGTGGRGYTF TGTGCCATCAGTGGTGGGACAGGCGGCAGGGGCTACACCTTC
TRBJ2-3 TRBV24-1 . . CATSDPKQGTGGTQYF TGTGCCACCAGTGATCCAAAACAGGGGACCGGGGGTACGCAGTATTTT
TRBJ1-2 TRBV3-1/TRBV3-2 . . CASSQSGGSPGGYTF TGTGCCAGCAGCCAATCGGGAGGATCACCGGGTGGCTACACCTTC
TRBJ1-1 TRBV5-1 . few CASSLAGLENTEAFF TGCGCCAGCAGCTTGGCGGGTCTTGAGAACACTGAAGCTTTCTTT
TRBJ2-1 TRBV10-3 . . CAVQPGNKGDEQFF TGTGCCGTCCAGCCGGGAAATAAAGGCGATGAGCAGTTCTTC
TRBJ2-3 TRBV4-2 TRBD2 . CASSQDGSGGARTQYF TGTGCCAGCAGCCAAGATGGTAGCGGGGGGGCCCGTACGCAGTATTTT
TRBJ1-5 TRBV5-5 . . CASSPRRPQHF TGTGCCAGCAGCCCCCGGAGGCCCCAGCATTTT
TRBJ1-3 TRBV21-1 . . CAITRDRAVSGNTIYF TGTGCCATAACACGGGACAGGGCTGTCTCTGGAAACACCATATATTTT
TRBJ2-1 TRBV3-1/TRBV3-2 TRBD2 once CASSQSGGTTYNEQFF TGTGCCAGCAGCCAGTCCGGGGGGACTACCTACAATGAGCAGTTCTTC